Listed below are T cell receptor beta chains from one sample, sequenced in a study of blood T cell repertoires in COVID-19. Here immunoSEQ multiplex PCR was the method, and the copy in TCRdb shows in-frame clones only, minus some. The data show a few hundred thousand clones, 65% to 90% seen once. Sequenced input: peripheral blood. The receptors originated from a human donor in a cohort sampled during active COVID-19. Both conserved end residues are part of each CDR3. A D gene is named only where the DNA matches it firmly. Size is stated for part of the rows, as once, few or many counts, or as a class when the clone is expanded.

cdr3_aa: CASSGGLLAGGPTDTQYF
cdr3_nt: TGTGCCAGCAGCGGGGGCTTACTAGCGGGGGGACCCACAGATACGCAGTATTTT
clone_size: -
j_call: TRBJ2-3
v_call: TRBV5-4
d_call: TRBD2

cdr3_aa: CASSDRGTNEKLFF
cdr3_nt: TGTGCCAGCAGTGACAGGGGCACTAATGAAAAACTGTTTTTT
clone_size: -
j_call: TRBJ1-4
v_call: TRBV25-1
d_call: -

cdr3_aa: CASSRGWDTQYF
cdr3_nt: TGTGCCAGCAGCAGGGGATGGGATACGCAGTATTTT
clone_size: -
j_call: TRBJ2-3
v_call: TRBV2
d_call: -

cdr3_aa: CASIPLAGGINEQFF
cdr3_nt: TGTGCCAGCATCCCCTTAGCGGGGGGAATCAATGAGCAGTTCTTC
clone_size: -
j_call: TRBJ2-1
v_call: TRBV6-5
d_call: TRBD2

cdr3_aa: CASTELAMNTGELFF
cdr3_nt: TGTGCCAGCACCGAACTAGCGATGAACACCGGGGAGCTGTTTTTT
clone_size: -
j_call: TRBJ2-2
v_call: TRBV7-6
d_call: TRBD2

cdr3_aa: CASSQAWDRVNGYTF
cdr3_nt: TGTGCCAGCAGCCAAGCTTGGGACAGGGTGAATGGCTACACCTTC
clone_size: -
j_call: TRBJ1-2
v_call: TRBV3-1/TRBV3-2
d_call: TRBD1

cdr3_aa: CASSLLPQGYYGYTF
cdr3_nt: TGTGCCAGCAGCTTACTCCCCCAGGGGTACTATGGCTACACCTTC
clone_size: -
j_call: TRBJ1-2
v_call: TRBV7-9
d_call: -

cdr3_aa: CASSVAGTGAEKLFF
cdr3_nt: TGTGCCAGCAGCGTAGCTGGGACAGGGGCGGAAAAACTGTTTTTT
clone_size: -
j_call: TRBJ1-4
v_call: TRBV9
d_call: TRBD1

cdr3_aa: CASSLTLAESYNEQFF
cdr3_nt: TGTGCCAGCAGCTTAACGTTGGCGGAATCCTACAATGAGCAGTTCTTC
clone_size: -
j_call: TRBJ2-1
v_call: TRBV7-3
d_call: -

cdr3_aa: CASSPRPDNYNEQFF
cdr3_nt: TGTGCCAGCAGCCCCAGACCGGACAACTACAATGAGCAGTTCTTC
clone_size: once
j_call: TRBJ2-1
v_call: TRBV9
d_call: -

cdr3_aa: CASRETGMHSPLHF
cdr3_nt: TGTGCCAGCAGAGAGACAGGGATGCATTCACCCCTCCACTTT
clone_size: -
j_call: TRBJ1-6
v_call: TRBV6-5
d_call: TRBD1

cdr3_aa: CATSSGQGTLYGYTF
cdr3_nt: TGTGCCACCAGCTCCGGACAGGGGACCCTCTATGGCTACACCTTC
clone_size: -
j_call: TRBJ1-2
v_call: TRBV24-1
d_call: TRBD1

cdr3_aa: CATSEATGVQPQHF
cdr3_nt: TGTGCCACCAGTGAGGCAACAGGGGTACAGCCCCAGCATTTT
clone_size: -
j_call: TRBJ1-5
v_call: TRBV24-1
d_call: TRBD1

cdr3_aa: CASSFHGQGENTEAFF
cdr3_nt: TGCGCCAGCAGCTTCCACGGACAGGGGGAGAACACTGAAGCTTTCTTT
clone_size: -
j_call: TRBJ1-1
v_call: TRBV5-1
d_call: TRBD1

cdr3_aa: CASSLGPGQKDSNQPQHF
cdr3_nt: TGTGCCAGCAGCTTAGGCCCGGGACAGAAGGATAGCAATCAGCCCCAGCATTTT
clone_size: -
j_call: TRBJ1-5
v_call: TRBV7-2
d_call: TRBD1

cdr3_aa: CAWSLDGGLTDTQYF
cdr3_nt: TGTGCCTGGAGTCTGGACGGGGGGCTCACAGATACGCAGTATTTT
clone_size: -
j_call: TRBJ2-3
v_call: TRBV30
d_call: -

cdr3_aa: CASSFARGGYETQYF
cdr3_nt: TGTGCCAGCAGCTTTGCCCGGGGGGGGTACGAAACGCAGTATTTT
clone_size: -
j_call: TRBJ2-3
v_call: TRBV9
d_call: TRBD2

cdr3_aa: CAWSPRTGGRPQHF
cdr3_nt: TGTGCCTGGAGTCCTCGGACAGGGGGGAGGCCCCAGCATTTT
clone_size: -
j_call: TRBJ1-5
v_call: TRBV30
d_call: TRBD1

cdr3_aa: CSASGQLLYEQYF
cdr3_nt: TGCAGCGCCTCGGGACAGCTACTCTACGAGCAGTACTTC
clone_size: -
j_call: TRBJ2-7
v_call: TRBV29-1
d_call: TRBD1

cdr3_aa: CASMSNSNQPQHF
cdr3_nt: TGTGCCAGCATGAGTAACAGCAATCAGCCCCAGCATTTT
clone_size: -
j_call: TRBJ1-5
v_call: TRBV6-5
d_call: -

cdr3_aa: CASSSGGANTQYF
cdr3_nt: TGTGCCAGCTCTAGCGGGGGGGCTAATACGCAGTATTTT
clone_size: -
j_call: TRBJ2-3
v_call: TRBV7-3
d_call: TRBD2

cdr3_aa: CASSALTGYYGYTF
cdr3_nt: TGTGCCAGCAGTGCCCTGACAGGGTACTATGGCTACACCTTC
clone_size: -
j_call: TRBJ1-2
v_call: TRBV27
d_call: TRBD1

cdr3_aa: CAISTGYGDEKLFF
cdr3_nt: TGTGCCATCAGCACAGGGTACGGAGATGAAAAACTGTTTTTT
clone_size: -
j_call: TRBJ1-4
v_call: TRBV10-3
d_call: -

cdr3_aa: CASSLGPSAGTDTQYF
cdr3_nt: TGTGCCAGCAGCCTAGGCCCTAGCGCTGGCACAGATACGCAGTATTTT
clone_size: -
j_call: TRBJ2-3
v_call: TRBV3-1/TRBV3-2
d_call: -

cdr3_aa: CASQGQETQYF
cdr3_nt: TGCGCCAGCCAGGGACAGGAGACCCAGTACTTC
clone_size: -
j_call: TRBJ2-5
v_call: TRBV5-1
d_call: TRBD1

cdr3_aa: CASSSGTAYNSPLHF
cdr3_nt: TGTGCCAGCAGCTCCGGGACAGCCTATAATTCACCCCTCCACTTT
clone_size: -
j_call: TRBJ1-6
v_call: TRBV7-3
d_call: TRBD1

cdr3_aa: CATSRGGSGGAIGGTDTQYF
cdr3_nt: TGTGCCACCAGCAGAGGTGGTAGCGGGGGGGCTATCGGCGGCACAGATACGCAGTATTTT
clone_size: few
j_call: TRBJ2-3
v_call: TRBV15
d_call: TRBD2